Listed here is a single T cell receptor (beta chain). The CDR3 runs 15 residues. V lost 5 bases to trimming and J lost 3 bases, with 16 bases between them. The germline gives CDR1 MNHEY, CDR2 SVGAGI. Sequencing used immunoSEQ multiplex PCR; TCRdb keeps in-frame clones, though not all of them. The sample has 2.5 million or so clones; around nine tenths are singletons. This entry is derived from a study of shared clonotypes between healthy human individuals. The sequence was obtained from a man younger than 35 in good health. The sample was naive CD4+ T cells sorted from blood. Stated subset: CD45RA+ positively selected. The rearrangement links TRBV6-5 to TRBJ1-2; D is perhaps TRBD1 (5 bases). The DNA for the CDR3 is TGTGCCAGCAGTCGCGGGACGAAAAAAGACTATGGCTACACCTTC. It specifies CASSRGTKKDYGYTF.